A single sample gave rise to the 27 T cell receptor beta chains below, sequenced in a study of CD8+ T cells in alopecia areata. RNA extraction and reverse transcription yielded cDNA as sequencing template. Sequencing used immunoSEQ multiplex PCR; TCRdb keeps in-frame clones, though not all of them. The table shows about 110,000 clones, with roughly 84% occurring only once. Indicated treatment: oral pan-JAK inhibitor, 5-10 mg twice daily. Sequences were derived from CD8+ T cells sorted from blood, sampled at week 24, from a patient treated with tofacitinib. All receptors come from a human donor with alopecia areata.

The count of this clone is one. This rearrangement joins TRBV19 to TRBJ2-6; possibly TRBD2 for D (6 bases). Germline-derived CDR1 and CDR2 are LNHDA and SQIVND (reference sequence). Between the trimmed V and J ends, which lost 11 bases and 6 bases, there was a span of 8 bases. This CDR3 is 11 amino acids long. In nucleotides, the CDR3 is TGTGCCGCGGGGCCGGCCAACGTCCTGACTTTC. Protein product: CAAGPANVLTF.

This clone occurred a few times. This chain connects TRBV29-1 to TRBJ2-5, with 7 bases fitting TRBD2. J lost 5 bases, V lost 4 bases, and 7 bases had no gene match. The length of the CDR3 is 13 residues. Looked up from germline, CDR1 is SQVTM and CDR2 is ANQGSEA. Here the CDR3 reads CSVASGQSETQYF. CDR3 bases: TGCAGCGTTGCTAGCGGCCAAAGCGAGACCCAGTACTTC.

For the CDR3, the DNA is TGCGCCAGCAGCTTGGAAAGGGTCGGAAACACTGAAGCTTTCTTT. This gives the protein CASSLERVGNTEAFF. The J gene is TRBJ1-1, the V gene TRBV5-1; D is uncertain. V was trimmed by 0 bases and J by 2 bases, leaving 11 bases between them. The germline CDR1 and CDR2 sequences are SGHRS and YFSETQ. The CDR3 has 15 amino acids.

The CDR3 nucleotides are TGTGCCAGCAGTGTAAGGGACTACACCTACAATGAGCAGTTCTTC. This codes for CASSVRDYTYNEQFF. The chain combines TRBV6-1 with TRBJ2-1; TRBD2 agrees at 7 bases. The CDR3 extends over 15 amino acids. After removal of 4 bases from V and 2 bases from J, the junction contained 5 bases not matched to a gene. CDR1 is MNHNS and CDR2 is SASEGT in the germline V gene.

The genes are TRBV4-1 and TRBJ2-7, with D perhaps TRBD1 or TRBD2 (5 bases each). Germline V CDR1 and CDR2: MGHRA, YSYEKL. The CDR3 is 15 amino acids. V gave up 1 base and J gave up 3 bases, with 13 bases separating them. The CDR3 coding sequence is TGCGCCAGCAGCCAAGGGAAAGGGGCGGGCTACGAGCAGTACTTC. Its protein product is CASSQGKGAGYEQYF.

The V gene is TRBV4-3, the J gene TRBJ2-7; tentatively, D is TRBD2 (5 bases). The CDR3 consists of 16 residues. The V end was cut by 2 bases, the J end by 0 bases, with 14 bases between. Germline loops: CDR1 LGHNA, CDR2 YSLEER. The chain's CDR3 is CASSQSWEISSYEQYF. CDR3 sequence (DNA): TGCGCCAGCAGCCAAAGTTGGGAGATTAGCTCCTACGAGCAGTACTTC.

V and J are TRBV7-9 and TRBJ2-7; D gene unclear. The CDR3 consists of 13 residues. The germline V and J ends were trimmed by 8 bases and 0 bases, with 11 bases remaining between them. Germline V gene lookup returns CDR1 SEHNR and CDR2 FQNEAQ (reference sequence). CDR3 sequence reads: CASCTSSSYEQYF. CDR3 sequence (DNA): TGTGCCAGCTGCACTTCCAGCTCCTACGAGCAGTACTTC. The full variable domain, completed using reference TRBV7-9 and TRBJ2-7, is DTGVSQNPRHKITKRGQNVTFRCDPISEHNRLYWYRQTLGQGPEFLTYFQNEAQLEKSRLLSDRFSAERPKGSFSTLEIQRTEQGDSAMYLCASCTSSSYEQYFGPGTRLTVT.

The chain couples TRBV5-1 to TRBJ2-1; 10 bases map to TRBD1. The CDR3 consists of 17 residues. V dropped 4 bases and J dropped 0; count of bases not matched to a gene: 7. The germline gives CDR1 SGHRS, CDR2 YFSETQ. The CDR3 sequence: CASSTGTGARSYNEQFF. The CDR3 region has the DNA TGCGCCAGCAGCACCGGGACAGGGGCCCGCTCCTACAATGAGCAGTTCTTC.

This rearrangement joins TRBV11-2 to TRBJ2-2; 7 nucleotides agree with TRBD1. Germline V CDR1 and CDR2: SGHAT, FQNNGV. This CDR3 has 14 residues. V was pared by 6 bases and J by 5 bases, with 6 bases of the junction left unmatched. The CDR3 loop is CASRGGLWTGELFF. The CDR3 DNA sequence: TGTGCCAGCAGAGGGGGCCTATGGACCGGGGAGCTGTTTTTT.

In this sample, this clone turned up a few times. The chain has TRBV29-1 and TRBJ2-1, with 9 positions matching TRBD1. The ends lost 2 bases at V and 8 bases at J; junction bases unmatched: 4. Germline-derived CDR1 and CDR2 are SQVTM and ANQGSEA. The CDR3 spans 13 residues. CDR3 sequence reads: CSVEWDRVDEQFF. CDR3 coding DNA: TGCAGCGTTGAATGGGACAGGGTGGATGAGCAGTTCTTC.

V usage is TRBV2 and J usage is TRBJ2-1; tentatively, D is TRBD2 (5 bases). The germline gives CDR1 SNHLY, CDR2 FYNNEI. The CDR3 runs to 14 residues. Trimming stripped 9 bases from V and 7 bases from J, with 19 bases between. CDR3 loop: CARTGKLTTNEQFF. The CDR3 DNA follows: TGTGCCAGAACCGGGAAACTGACTACTAATGAGCAGTTCTTC.

V and J are TRBV6-4 and TRBJ2-1; 10 bases align to TRBD2. This CDR3 is 16 amino acids long. Trimming at V came to 0 bases and at J to 8 bases, leaving 7 bases not matched to a gene. The germline gives CDR1 MRHNA, CDR2 SNTAGT. CDR3 nucleotide sequence: TGTGCCAGCAGTGACTCGGTAGCGGGGGGTTTCGATGAGCAGTTCTTC. It encodes CASSDSVAGGFDEQFF.

V gene TRBV7-2 combines with J gene TRBJ2-3; D is ambiguous. Germline CDR1 and CDR2: SGHTA and FQGNSA. The CDR3 covers 12 residues. V shed 6 bases and J shed 8 bases, with 12 bases lying between them. The CDR3 region is CASSYDWATQYF. CDR3 coding DNA: TGTGCCAGCAGTTATGACTGGGCTACGCAGTATTTT.

This chain joins TRBV9 and TRBJ2-1, with a weak D call TRBD2 (5 bases). This CDR3 has 15 residues. The germline gives CDR1 SGDLS, CDR2 YYNGEE. V was clipped by 3 bases and J by 4 bases, with 14 bases between them. The CDR3 bases are TGTGCCAGCAGCGCCACCCTGTCGGGATACAATGAGCAGTTCTTC. This gives the protein CASSATLSGYNEQFF. The variable domain in full, completed from reference TRBV9 and TRBJ2-1, reads DSGVTQTPKHLITATGQRVTLRCSPRSGDLSVYWYQQSLDQGLQFLIQYYNGEERAKGNILERFSAQQFPDLHSELNLSSLELGDSALYFCASSATLSGYNEQFFGPGTRLTVL.

This clone turned up a few times. The rearrangement joins TRBV4-2 to TRBJ2-1; the D call may be TRBD1 or TRBD2 (6 bases each). CDR1 LGHNA and CDR2 YNFKEQ come from the germline V gene. CDR3 length equals 16 residues. Between the trimmed V and J ends, which lost 5 bases and 6 bases, there was a span of 20 bases. The CDR3, as DNA: TGTGCCAGCAGCATGGAGGGTACAGGGCCTCCCAATGAGCAGTTCTTC. Its protein is CASSMEGTGPPNEQFF.

This clone was detected only a few times. The genes are TRBV13 and TRBJ1-1; D remains unclear. CDR1 is PRHDT, CDR2 FYEKMQ, per germline (reference sequence). The germline V and J ends were trimmed by 1 base and 1 base, with 1 base remaining between them. CDR3 length: 12 amino acids. CDR3 nucleotide sequence: TGTGCCAGCAGCTTAGAGAACACTGAAGCTTTCTTT. Residues: CASSLENTEAFF.

The V gene is TRBV5-1, the J gene TRBJ2-7; D uncertain. Germline V CDR1 and CDR2: SGHRS, YFSETQ. The ends were cut back, 2 bases at V and 3 bases at J, with 9 bases in the middle. CDR3 size: 13 residues. The CDR3 loop reads CASSFSGSYEQYF. CDR3 in DNA: TGCGCCAGCAGCTTCTCGGGCAGCTACGAGCAGTACTTC.

The chain recombines TRBV30 with TRBJ1-6; no firm D call. The V gene's germline CDR1 is GTSNPN and CDR2 SVGIG (reference sequence). This CDR3 has 13 residues. The V end was cut by 3 bases, the J end by 8 bases, with 11 bases between. The DNA of the CDR3 is TGTGCCTGGAGCTCACACGGAGATTCACCCCTCCACTTT. Encoded protein: CAWSSHGDSPLHF.

The rearrangement uses TRBV7-8 and TRBJ2-1; 9 nucleotides match TRBD2. V shed 1 base and J 3 bases; nucleotides not matched to a gene: 7. From germline, CDR1 is SGHVS and CDR2 FQNEAQ. This CDR3 spans 17 amino acids. The CDR3 loop reads CASSLDPTSGHYNEQFF. DNA for the CDR3: TGTGCCAGCAGCTTAGACCCGACTAGCGGCCACTACAATGAGCAGTTCTTC.

The sample holds a few counts of this clone. This chain uses TRBV29-1 with TRBJ1-4; the match to TRBD1 covers 8 bases. V shed 1 base and J 6 bases; nucleotides not matched to a gene: 4. Germline-derived CDR1 and CDR2 are SQVTM and ANQGSEA. The CDR3 is 14 amino acids. The CDR3 is CSVEGTGRDEKLFF. CDR3 coding DNA: TGCAGCGTTGAAGGGACAGGGAGAGATGAAAAACTGTTTTTT.

This chain links TRBV2 with TRBJ1-1, with a possible D match to TRBD1 (5 bases). Germline CDR1 and CDR2: SNHLY and FYNNEI. The V end lost 1 base, the J end lost 4 bases, and 10 bases lay between the germline ends. The CDR3 runs to 14 residues. The CDR3 here is CASSEEAGSTEAFF. The CDR3 coding sequence is TGTGCCAGCAGTGAAGAGGCAGGGAGCACTGAAGCTTTCTTT.

CDR3 DNA sequence: TGTGCCAGCAGTTACAGTCGGGGGGGACGACATGAAAAACTGTTTTTT. The encoded protein is CASSYSRGGRHEKLFF. The V gene is TRBV6-5, the J gene TRBJ1-4; TRBD1 is a possible D gene (5 bases). The ends were cut back, 2 bases at V and 6 bases at J, with 16 bases in the middle. The CDR3 is made up of 16 amino acids. Germline lookup yields CDR1 MNHEY and CDR2 SVGAGI.

The chain recombines TRBV5-1 with TRBJ2-7, with 13 positions matching TRBD2. This CDR3 has 16 amino acids. Germline CDR1 and CDR2: SGHRS and YFSETQ. The V gene end was trimmed by 3 bases and the J gene end by 2 bases; junction bases not matched to a gene: 5. CDR3 region: CASSWTGTSGAYEQYF. CDR3 in DNA: TGCGCCAGCAGCTGGACCGGGACTAGCGGGGCCTACGAGCAGTACTTC.

V usage is TRBV4-2 and J usage is TRBJ2-7; no reliable D call. V lost 0 bases and J lost 0, with 9 bases in between. CDR3 length: 15 amino acids. CDR1 LGHNA and CDR2 YNFKEQ come from the germline V gene. The CDR3 sequence: CASSQEIDSSYEQYF. CDR3 in DNA: TGTGCCAGCAGCCAAGAGATCGATAGCTCCTACGAGCAGTACTTC.

The chain is built from TRBV6-5 and TRBJ1-1, with D uncertain. Germline V CDR1 and CDR2: MNHEY, SVGAGI. CDR3 length: 14 amino acids. The V end was cut by 0 bases, the J end by 1 base, with 6 bases between. CDR3 residues: CASSYSEWNTEAFF. CDR3 coding DNA: TGTGCCAGCAGTTACTCGGAATGGAACACTGAAGCTTTCTTT.

This chain connects TRBV11-2 to TRBJ2-3, with 7 bases lining up with TRBD2. V lost 3 bases to trimming and J lost 6 bases; unmatched junction nucleotides: 9. Germline V lookup: CDR1 SGHAT, CDR2 FQNNGV. This CDR3 region has 15 residues. The CDR3 is CASSFFAGEIDTQYF. The CDR3 bases are TGTGCCAGCAGCTTTTTTGCGGGGGAGATTGATACGCAGTATTTT.

The chain carries TRBV10-3 and TRBJ2-5; 12 nucleotides match TRBD1. The germline V gene encodes CDR1 ENHRY and CDR2 SYGVKD. V was pared by 6 bases and J by 6 bases, with 5 bases of the junction left unmatched. This CDR3 is built from 14 residues. CDR3 DNA: TGTGCCATCAGCGGGACAGGGGGCAAGAAGACCCAGTACTTC. Encoded protein: CAISGTGGKKTQYF.